This T cell receptor (beta chain) was identified in a study of blood T cell repertoires in COVID-19. Study in general: COVID-19 samples, acute and convalescent, were from the United States, Italy and Spain.

In the original workflow: Reference gene primer amplification yielded estimated nucleated cell counts. Clones were read by immunoSEQ multiplex PCR, and TCRdb kept only the in-frame ones, dropping some. V, J and clone size were drawn from that table, and D and trimming were deduced from the DNA. The table includes roughly 150,000 clones, more than 75% detected once. Germline values: CDR1 MNHEY, CDR2 SVGAGI. The CDR3 has 14 residues. The V gene end was trimmed by 8 bases and the J gene end by 7 bases; junction bases not matched to a gene: 12. This clonotype originated in a man between 40 and 49 years old who had recovered from COVID-19. Sequenced material: PBMCs or T cells enriched from blood (not recorded which). The V gene is TRBV6-5, the J gene TRBJ1-2, with 8 bases aligning to TRBD1. The CDR3 nucleotides are TGTGCCAGCGATATCCGGACAGGGTCTTTTGGCTACACCTTC. Amino acid sequence: CASDIRTGSFGYTF.